This section outlines one T cell receptor (beta chain) sequence together with its context. Its antigen is undetermined. Gene names and germline refer to mouse. The read terminates 1 residue ahead of where the CDR3 ends, so the germline J gene completes it. The data derive from a study of tissue T cells after allogeneic stem cell transplantation. Overall study findings and caveats: Only a limited share of tissue TCRs appeared in blood or spleen. Which tissue TCRs were alloreactive or antigen-specific was not determined. Some clones might be persisting host cells. Motif-based clustering found tissue-specific repertoire signatures shared across patients, though few clones were shared.

The CDR3 is 12 amino acids. The V and J ends lost 0 bases and 8 bases, in that order; junction bases with no gene match: 0. From germline, CDR1 is KGHPV and CDR2 FQNQEV (reference sequence). Method: immunoSEQ multiplex PCR; TCRdb's copy keeps in-frame clones and lacks some. The table lists some 48,000 clones, 65% to 80% of them singletons, with less than 0.85% in the top ten. This receptor was identified in a pool of C57BL/6 mice in good health. This chain joins TRBV26 and TRBJ1-1; 7 bases align to TRBD1. The specimen was sorted cells pooled from one or two spleens. Incomplete CDR3 DNA: TGTGCCAGCAGTCTGTCGGACAGGGAAGTCTTC. Residues: CASSLSDREVF. The entire CDR3 protein is CASSLSDREVFF.